This T cell receptor beta chain was recorded in a study of siplizumab effects on memory and regulatory T cells. Study findings and constraints: Naive T cells appeared more varied than memory cells and looked like key alloresponse contributors. A significant reduction in alloreactive sequences traceable to unstimulated CD4+ memory cells was produced by siplizumab.

This CDR3 is built from 12 residues. Trimming left V 6 bases short and J 7 bases short, with 7 bases between. Germline lookup yields CDR1 MGHDK and CDR2 SYGVNS. The assay looked at around 100,000 TCR templates in each sample. TCRdb's copy holds only in-frame clones and misses some; the assay was immunoSEQ multiplex PCR. Of some 70,000 clones detected, around nine tenths appear once; the ten largest clones hold 1.5% to 2%. Of note for this clone: Its cognate antigen is unknown.

Sequencing used Tregs sorted from blood. The chain uses TRBV25-1 and TRBJ1-6, with D possibly matching TRBD1 (6 bases). The TCR was taken from a human donor in good health. As DNA, the CDR3 is TGTGCCAGCAGGCAGGGGAATTCACCCCTCCACTTT. Its protein is CASRQGNSPLHF.